This T cell receptor beta chain was obtained from a study of a mutant IDH1 vaccine in newly diagnosed glioma. Study information: Beginning 4-6 weeks after radiotherapy alone, or with temozolomide cycles, vaccination took place. Treatment recipients were approximately 62% male and about 40% female, and their mean age was around 40 years. It was radiotherapy, temozolomide, or both that patients received previously, with most receiving both. Study-wide findings and caveats: Among patients, roughly 95% showed immune responses induced by the vaccine.

As regards this clone: The antigen remains undetermined.

This CDR3 is 14 amino acids long. From germline, CDR1 is MNHEY and CDR2 SMNVEV (reference sequence). The V gene lost 8 bases and the J gene lost 11 bases, with 24 bases spanning the gap. Regarding time point: week 5, during vaccination. In the vaccine, a single dose held 300 ug of the mutant IDH1 20-mer peptide, along with topical imiquimod. Generated by immunoSEQ multiplex PCR, the TCRdb table keeps only in-frame clones and is missing some. This sample has over 25,000 clones, with approximately 86% found just once. The clonotype was recovered from a woman aged 40 to 50 with glioma. Some clones in this sample may be carry-over from other donors' samples. Sample: peripheral blood mononuclear cells (PBMCs), taken from a glioma patient whose treatment included an IDH1 peptide vaccine. The chain combines TRBV27 with TRBJ1-1; D unresolved. The CDR3: CASVRSSEGGRAFF. In nucleotides, the CDR3 is TGTGCCAGCGTTCGTTCCTCCGAAGGCGGCCGGGCTTTCTTT.